What follows is one T cell receptor (beta chain) and its context. The repertoire was sequenced with immunoSEQ multiplex PCR; TCRdb's copy has only in-frame clones and lacks some. The data show around 23,000 clones, about four fifths seen once. This sample stems from a study of blood T cell repertoires in COVID-19. The overall study: PBMCs, B-cell-depleted T cells, or T cells provided the cDNA or gDNA that made up the material.

Losses at the gene ends were 3 bases for V and 3 bases for J; bases not matched to a gene: 8. The CDR3 consists of 16 residues. Germline V gene data show CDR1 as MNHEY and CDR2 as SVGEGT. This clonotype was obtained from a human donor in a cohort sampled during active COVID-19. What was sequenced was peripheral blood. The V call is TRBV6-2 or TRBV6-3, the J call TRBJ2-5; 9 nucleotides line up with TRBD2. In DNA, the CDR3 is TGTGCCAGCAGTTATAGGGCGGGGGGGCTTAAAGAGACCCAGTACTTC. Amino acid sequence: CASSYRAGGLKETQYF.